Below, 6 T cell receptor beta chains from the same sample are listed, as sequenced in a study of T cell responses to AZD1222 COVID-19 vaccine (dated by TCRdb to the early 2020s). The library was built by means of the immunoSEQ multiplex PCR assay. TCRdb obtained this table from immuneACCESS and retained in-frame rearrangements with V and J assigned. These tables miss some clones; where compared with another copy, unresolved V genes account for less than half of the shortfall, and the remainder is unexplained. This sample gives tens of thousands of clones in total; approximately 84% of them show up just once. Clones ranked in the top ten supply 15% to 20% of the sample. The label giving this sample's time point can be read as: baseline before first vaccination. The sequences come from peripheral blood, collected on day 0 of AZD1222 vaccination. Source of these receptors: an adult in good health.

The J gene is TRBJ1-4, the V gene TRBV27; 9 bases align to TRBD1. The CDR3 sequence is 14 residues long. Germline V gene lookup returns CDR1 MNHEY and CDR2 SMNVEV (reference sequence). Unmatched junction bases numbered 6, after V lost 5 bases and J lost 8 bases. CDR3 DNA: TGTGCCAGCAGTGACAGGGGGAAGGCGGAAAAACTGTTTTTT. This sequence encodes CASSDRGKAEKLFF.

The chain is built from TRBV3-1 (or the pseudogene TRBV3-2) and TRBJ1-4, with D uncertain. The germline gives CDR1 LGHDT, CDR2 YNNKEL (reference sequence). Trimming cost V 2 bases and J 0 bases, with 16 bases left between them. The CDR3 extends over 18 amino acids. CDR3 residues: CASSQWHPSTATNEKLFF. The CDR3 region has the DNA TGTGCCAGCAGCCAATGGCACCCCTCAACTGCAACTAATGAAAAACTGTTTTTT.

V is TRBV10-3 and J is TRBJ1-4; tentatively, D is TRBD1 (5 bases). Per germline, CDR1 ENHRY and CDR2 SYGVKD. The CDR3 spans 15 residues. The V and J ends lost 0 bases and 10 bases respectively, with 15 bases between them. CDR3 region: CAISESKGMIGKLFF. CDR3 bases: TGTGCCATCAGTGAGTCCAAGGGGATGATTGGAAAACTGTTTTTT.

The J gene is TRBJ2-1, the V gene TRBV9, with TRBD2 matching 9 bases. The ends lost 1 base at V and 5 bases at J; junction bases unmatched: 4. Germline CDR1 SGDLS, CDR2 YYNGEE. The CDR3 is 15 amino acids. CDR3 sequence reads: CASSVRGGRDNEQFF. The CDR3 region has the DNA TGTGCCAGCAGCGTAAGAGGCGGGAGGGACAATGAGCAGTTCTTC.

The chain uses TRBV14 and TRBJ1-1; D not certain. CDR3 length: 16 residues. With 1 base removed from V and 0 bases from J, the gap between germline ends came to 12 bases. CDR1 and CDR2 (germline): SGHDN, FVKESK. The CDR3 here is CASSQATDYLNTEAFF. The CDR3 DNA reads as TGTGCCAGCAGCCAAGCGACGGACTACCTGAACACTGAAGCTTTCTTT.

This chain joins TRBV5-6 and TRBJ1-4, with D tentatively TRBD1 (6 bases). The CDR3 consists of 14 residues. Trimming pared 0 bases from V and 10 bases from J, leaving 13 bases between. The germline V gene has CDR1 SGHDT and CDR2 YYEEEE. The CDR3 protein is CASSLGGHEGKLFF. Here the CDR3 DNA reads TGTGCCAGCAGCTTGGGGGGGCACGAAGGAAAACTGTTTTTT.